Listed here is a single T cell receptor beta chain. As yet, its antigen is unknown. TCRdb used MiXCR to reprocess the RACE reads, holding one entry per CDR3 protein. The sample carries about 120,000 distinct CDR3 sequences, about 12% recorded once. The source of the sample is a study of human T cells and chemical hapten exposure. Study-wide context: Minor pooled library volume differences mainly drove per-sample TCR yield variation. Study conclusions and caveats: Clustering by CDR3 similarity yielded significantly more large clusters from expanded TCRs than controls.

Time point: patch test 1, 2 weeks after DPC sensitization. Documented treatment: therapeutic diphenylcyclopropenone sensitization with weekly scalp DPC. Total RNA was extracted from unfractionated whole blood. This receptor was obtained from a woman in her 50s with alopecia areata. Some clones in this sample may be carry-over from other donors' samples. The sequenced sample was whole blood, obtained in connection with sensitization to the hapten diphenylcyclopropenone (DPC).

In nucleotides, the CDR3 is TGTGCCAGCAGCCCCCCCGACCAACAAGAGACCCAGTACTTC. As protein: CASSPPDQQETQYF. V usage is TRBV9 and J usage is TRBJ2-5, with unresolved D. Germline CDR1 and CDR2: SGDLS and YYNGEE. Trimming took off 4 bases at V and 2 bases at J, with 12 bases between the two ends. This CDR3 is 14 amino acids long.